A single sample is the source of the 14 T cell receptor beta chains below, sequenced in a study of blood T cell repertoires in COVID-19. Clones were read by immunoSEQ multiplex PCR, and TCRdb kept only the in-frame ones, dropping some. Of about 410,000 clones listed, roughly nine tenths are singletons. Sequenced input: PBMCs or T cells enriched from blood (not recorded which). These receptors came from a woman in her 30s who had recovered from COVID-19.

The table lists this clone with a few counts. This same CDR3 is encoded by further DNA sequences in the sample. The CDR3: CSASPSGRFNEQYF. CDR3 coding DNA: TGCAGTGCTAGTCCCAGCGGGAGATTCAACGAGCAGTACTTC. The rearrangement joins TRBV20-1 to TRBJ2-7, with 8 bases lining up with TRBD2. Germline-derived CDR1 and CDR2 are DFQATT and SNEGSKA (reference sequence). The CDR3 has 14 amino acids. V shed 3 bases, J shed 5 bases, and the junction held 9 bases outside the gene matches.

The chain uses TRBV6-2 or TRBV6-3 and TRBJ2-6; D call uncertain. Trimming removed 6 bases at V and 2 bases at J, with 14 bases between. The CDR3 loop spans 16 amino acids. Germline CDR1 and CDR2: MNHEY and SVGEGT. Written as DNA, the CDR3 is TGTGCCAGCAGCCCACGGGTCACGACTGGGGCCAACGTCCTGACTTTC. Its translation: CASSPRVTTGANVLTF.

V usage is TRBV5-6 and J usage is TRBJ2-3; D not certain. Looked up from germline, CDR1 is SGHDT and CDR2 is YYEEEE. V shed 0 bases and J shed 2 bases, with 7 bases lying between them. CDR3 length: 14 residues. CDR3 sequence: CASSLGAHTDTQYF. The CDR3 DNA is TGTGCCAGCAGCTTGGGAGCGCACACAGATACGCAGTATTTT.

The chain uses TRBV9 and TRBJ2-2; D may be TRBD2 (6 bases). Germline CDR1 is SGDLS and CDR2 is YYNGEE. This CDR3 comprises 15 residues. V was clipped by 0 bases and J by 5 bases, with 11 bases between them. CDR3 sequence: CASSVAFRGTGELFF. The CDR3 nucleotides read TGTGCCAGCAGCGTAGCTTTCCGGGGGACCGGGGAGCTGTTTTTT.

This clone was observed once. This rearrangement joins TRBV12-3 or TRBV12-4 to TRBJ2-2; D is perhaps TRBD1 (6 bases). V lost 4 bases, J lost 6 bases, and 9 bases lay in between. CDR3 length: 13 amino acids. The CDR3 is CASSSRQAGELFF. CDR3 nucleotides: TGTGCCAGCAGTTCTAGACAGGCCGGGGAGCTGTTTTTT.

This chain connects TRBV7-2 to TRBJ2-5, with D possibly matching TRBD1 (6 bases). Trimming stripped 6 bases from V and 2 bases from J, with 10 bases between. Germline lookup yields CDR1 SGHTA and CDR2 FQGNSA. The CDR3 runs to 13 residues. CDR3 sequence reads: CASSPGQQETQYF. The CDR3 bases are TGTGCCAGCAGTCCTGGACAGCAAGAGACCCAGTACTTC.

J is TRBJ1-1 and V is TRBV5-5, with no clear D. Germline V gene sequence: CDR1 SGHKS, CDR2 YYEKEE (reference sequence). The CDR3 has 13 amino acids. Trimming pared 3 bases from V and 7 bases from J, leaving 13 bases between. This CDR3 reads CASSSRRLDEAFF. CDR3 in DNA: TGTGCCAGCAGCTCAAGACGGCTAGATGAAGCTTTCTTT.

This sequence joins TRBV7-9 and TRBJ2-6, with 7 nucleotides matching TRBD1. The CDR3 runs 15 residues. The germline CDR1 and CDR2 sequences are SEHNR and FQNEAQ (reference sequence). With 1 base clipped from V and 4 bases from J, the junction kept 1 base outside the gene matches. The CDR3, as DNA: TGTGCCAGCAGCTTAGGGGGACAGGGGGCCAACGTCCTGACTTTC. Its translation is CASSLGGQGANVLTF.

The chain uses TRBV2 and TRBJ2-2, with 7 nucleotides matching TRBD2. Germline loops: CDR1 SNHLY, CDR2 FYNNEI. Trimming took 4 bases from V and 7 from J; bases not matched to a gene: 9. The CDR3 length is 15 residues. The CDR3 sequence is CASSVRMGGLGELFF. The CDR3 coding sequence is TGTGCCAGCAGTGTTCGAATGGGAGGGCTCGGGGAGCTGTTTTTT.

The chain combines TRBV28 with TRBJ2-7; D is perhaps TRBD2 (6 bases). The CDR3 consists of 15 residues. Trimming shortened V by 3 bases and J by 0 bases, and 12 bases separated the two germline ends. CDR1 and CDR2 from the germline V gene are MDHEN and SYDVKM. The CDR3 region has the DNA TGTGCCAGCAGTTTCAGTAGCGGACACTCCTACGAGCAGTACTTC. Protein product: CASSFSSGHSYEQYF.

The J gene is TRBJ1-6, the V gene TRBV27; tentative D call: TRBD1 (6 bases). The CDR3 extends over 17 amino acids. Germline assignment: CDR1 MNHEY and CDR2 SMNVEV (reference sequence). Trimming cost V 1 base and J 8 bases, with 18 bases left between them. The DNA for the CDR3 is TGTGCCAGCAGTTTATTTCCAGGGGCTGAGATTTATTCACCCCTCCACTTT. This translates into CASSLFPGAEIYSPLHF.

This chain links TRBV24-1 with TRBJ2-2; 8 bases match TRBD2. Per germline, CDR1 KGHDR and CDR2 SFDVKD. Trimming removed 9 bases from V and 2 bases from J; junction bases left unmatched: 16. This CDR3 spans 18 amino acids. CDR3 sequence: CATGATTSGGLNTGELFF. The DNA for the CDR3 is TGTGCCACCGGGGCAACAACTAGCGGAGGACTTAACACCGGGGAGCTGTTTTTT.

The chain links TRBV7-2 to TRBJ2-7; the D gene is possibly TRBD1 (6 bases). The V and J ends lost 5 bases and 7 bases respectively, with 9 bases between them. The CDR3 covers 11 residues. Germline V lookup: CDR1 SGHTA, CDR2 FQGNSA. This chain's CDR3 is CASSQGLEQYF. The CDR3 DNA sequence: TGTGCCAGCAGCCAGGGGTTAGAGCAGTACTTC.

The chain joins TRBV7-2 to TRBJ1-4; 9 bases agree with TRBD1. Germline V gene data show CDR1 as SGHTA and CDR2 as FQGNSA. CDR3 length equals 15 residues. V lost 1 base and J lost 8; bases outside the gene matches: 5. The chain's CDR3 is CASSLGDRDKEKLFF. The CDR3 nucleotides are TGTGCCAGCAGCTTAGGGGACAGGGATAAAGAAAAACTGTTTTTT.